Listed here is a single TCR beta chain. As yet, its antigen is unknown. The entry originates in a study of cytomegalovirus exposure and HLA in healthy donors. General observations from the study: As a later analysis showed, a missense DCLRE1C variant was linked to trimming of TCR beta V- and J-genes. Some V segments could not be told apart, so they were left out, TRBV6-2 and TRBV6-3 among them. The authors enumerated 150 to 200 TCR beta chains as linked to cytomegalovirus.

Trimming took off 2 bases at V and 3 bases at J, with 8 bases between the two ends. CDR1 is SEHNR, CDR2 FQNEAQ, per germline (reference sequence). The CDR3 is made up of 15 amino acids. The PCR had 60 Vbeta and 13 Jbeta primers. The assay was immunoSEQ multiplex PCR, and TCRdb's table has in-frame clones only and misses some. Here the sample spans over 130,000 clones, 76% being singletons. The clonotype comes from a man in his forties in good health and CMV-seronegative. Sequencing was done on a sample of PBMCs. The chain employs TRBV7-9 and TRBJ2-6, with a weak D call TRBD2 (6 bases). The CDR3, as DNA: TGTGCCAGCAGCTTATGGGGGGTTGGGGCCAACGTCCTGACTTTC. Protein product: CASSLWGVGANVLTF.